These T cell receptor beta chains were read from a single sample in a study of blood T cell repertoires in COVID-19. The method was immunoSEQ multiplex PCR; TCRdb's version includes in-frame clones alone and lacks a portion of them. The sample lists tens of thousands of clones, 85% occurring once. The sequenced sample consisted of peripheral blood. The receptor set was obtained from a human donor with acute or convalescent COVID-19. The donor label of this sample is uncertain. The CDR3 runs from the conserved cysteine through the conserved F or W. Fields, in order: clone size, V gene, D gene, J gene, CDR3 DNA, CDR3 protein. A D gene is named only where the DNA matches it firmly. The listing skips clone size in some rows; elsewhere it reads once, few, many or a size class.

clone size: -
V gene: TRBV9
D gene: TRBD2
J gene: TRBJ2-1
CDR3 DNA: TGTGCCAGCAGCGTAACGGGGGGGTCCTACAATGAGCAGTTCTTC
CDR3 protein: CASSVTGGSYNEQFF

clone size: -
V gene: TRBV5-5
D gene: TRBD1
J gene: TRBJ1-1
CDR3 DNA: TGTGCCAGCAGCTCACAACAGGGGGCCTTCTTAATGAACACTGAAGCTTTCTTT
CDR3 protein: CASSSQQGAFLMNTEAFF

clone size: -
V gene: TRBV18
D gene: -
J gene: TRBJ1-5
CDR3 DNA: TGTGCCAGCTCACCCCTCTTAGAGGGCCAGCCCCAGCATTTT
CDR3 protein: CASSPLLEGQPQHF

clone size: -
V gene: TRBV24-1
D gene: TRBD2
J gene: TRBJ2-2
CDR3 DNA: TGTGCCACCAGTGACTTCCAGCCCGGACTAGCGGGGGCGCTACCGAACACCGGGGAGCTGTTTTTT
CDR3 protein: CATSDFQPGLAGALPNTGELFF

clone size: -
V gene: TRBV5-1
D gene: -
J gene: TRBJ1-6
CDR3 DNA: TGCGCCAGCAGCTTGGACGCTTACAATTCGGGTTCACCCCTCCACTTT
CDR3 protein: CASSLDAYNSGSPLHF

clone size: -
V gene: TRBV19
D gene: -
J gene: TRBJ2-5
CDR3 DNA: TGTGCCAGGCTAGCGCCTTGGGGGGAGACCCAGTACTTC
CDR3 protein: CARLAPWGETQYF

clone size: -
V gene: TRBV27
D gene: TRBD2
J gene: TRBJ2-7
CDR3 DNA: TGTGCCAGCAGTATGGGACTAGCGGGAGTTTCCGAGCAGTACTTC
CDR3 protein: CASSMGLAGVSEQYF

clone size: -
V gene: TRBV5-6
D gene: -
J gene: TRBJ1-2
CDR3 DNA: TGTGCCAGCAGCTCGGGATCCTATGGCTACACCTTC
CDR3 protein: CASSSGSYGYTF

clone size: -
V gene: TRBV6-2/TRBV6-3
D gene: TRBD1
J gene: TRBJ2-4
CDR3 DNA: TGTGCCAGCACCCCGACAGGGGAAAACATTCAGTACTTC
CDR3 protein: CASTPTGENIQYF

clone size: -
V gene: TRBV15
D gene: -
J gene: TRBJ1-2
CDR3 DNA: TGTGCCACCAGCAGAGATAGTATTGACTATGGCTACACCTTC
CDR3 protein: CATSRDSIDYGYTF

clone size: -
V gene: TRBV29-1
D gene: TRBD1
J gene: TRBJ2-1
CDR3 DNA: TGCAGCGTCAGATCCGGGACAGGGGAGGCGTCCTACAATGAGCAGTTCTTC
CDR3 protein: CSVRSGTGEASYNEQFF

clone size: -
V gene: TRBV2
D gene: TRBD2
J gene: TRBJ2-7
CDR3 DNA: TGTGCCAGCAGAACGGGACTAGCGGGAGGGCCCGAGCAGTACTTC
CDR3 protein: CASRTGLAGGPEQYF

clone size: -
V gene: TRBV30
D gene: -
J gene: TRBJ1-4
CDR3 DNA: TGTGCCTGGAGTGTATTCGGGAATGAAAAACTGTTTTTT
CDR3 protein: CAWSVFGNEKLFF

clone size: once
V gene: TRBV6-5
D gene: TRBD1
J gene: TRBJ1-4
CDR3 DNA: TGTGCCAGCAGTTACGGGACAGGGGCTTTTGAAAAACTGTTTTTT
CDR3 protein: CASSYGTGAFEKLFF

clone size: once
V gene: TRBV27
D gene: TRBD1
J gene: TRBJ1-5
CDR3 DNA: TGTGCCAGCGCACTGACAGGGGTCGAACTACTTCAGCCCCAGCATTTT
CDR3 protein: CASALTGVELLQPQHF

clone size: -
V gene: TRBV6-6
D gene: TRBD1
J gene: TRBJ1-5
CDR3 DNA: TGTGCCAGCAGTCAATCGGGGGGCCGGACAGGGGATCAGCCCCAGCATTTT
CDR3 protein: CASSQSGGRTGDQPQHF

clone size: -
V gene: TRBV6-4
D gene: -
J gene: TRBJ2-7
CDR3 DNA: TGTGCCAGCAGCGCGGAGCCGCACGAGCAGTACTTC
CDR3 protein: CASSAEPHEQYF

clone size: -
V gene: TRBV11-2
D gene: -
J gene: TRBJ2-5
CDR3 DNA: TGTGCCAGCAGCTTTAGAGTGGAGGAGACCCAGTACTTC
CDR3 protein: CASSFRVEETQYF

clone size: -
V gene: TRBV7-9
D gene: -
J gene: TRBJ2-7
CDR3 DNA: TGTGCCAGCAGCCCTAACAGGGGGGGATACGAGCAGTACTTC
CDR3 protein: CASSPNRGGYEQYF

clone size: -
V gene: TRBV27
D gene: -
J gene: TRBJ1-2
CDR3 DNA: TGTGCCAGCAGTACAGGAATTGCTAACTATGGCTACACCTTC
CDR3 protein: CASSTGIANYGYTF